A single sample gave rise to the 5 T cell receptor beta chains below, sequenced in a study of cytomegalovirus exposure and HLA in healthy donors (TCRdb year 2017). The library was obtained by the immunoSEQ multiplex PCR assay. For the multiplex PCR, a mixture combining 60 forward primers for TCR Vbeta segments and 13 reverse primers for TCR Jbeta segments was used. In its TCRdb copy, this immuneACCESS table keeps in-frame sequences only and misses some clones. Where compared with another copy, unresolved V genes explain less than half of these, and the others have no known cause. The table for this sample lists under 85,000 clones. Roughly 15% of the sample belongs to the ten largest clones. The specimen was PBMCs. These receptors were obtained from a boy between 5 and 17 years old in good health and CMV-seronegative.

This chain joins TRBV6-4 and TRBJ1-1, with a possible D match to TRBD1 (5 bases). Germline V gives CDR1 MRHNA, CDR2 SNTAGT. This CDR3 has 13 residues. Trimming shortened V by 6 bases and J by 3 bases, and 11 bases separated the two germline ends. In DNA form, the CDR3 reads TGTGCCAGCAGGGGGGGTACGGACACTGAAGCTTTCTTT. Its translation is CASRGGTDTEAFF.

J is TRBJ2-3 and V is TRBV11-2; no reliable D call. The CDR3 spans 14 residues. V lost 3 bases, J lost 0 bases, and 7 bases lay in between. CDR1 is SGHAT, CDR2 FQNNGV, per germline. Here the CDR3 reads CASSFLTSTDTQYF. CDR3 coding DNA: TGTGCCAGCAGCTTCCTGACTAGCACAGATACGCAGTATTTT.

The chain has TRBV29-1 and TRBJ2-5; 7 nucleotides line up with TRBD1. Per the germline V gene, CDR1 is SQVTM and CDR2 is ANQGSEA. The CDR3 length is 13 residues. Trimming cost V 6 bases and J 5 bases; bases outside gene matches: 9. This CDR3 is CSVEPGGAETQYF. CDR3 nucleotide sequence: TGCAGCGTCGAACCAGGGGGAGCGGAGACCCAGTACTTC.

The rearrangement uses TRBV20-1 and TRBJ2-7, with TRBD1 as a possible D gene (5 bases). Trimming shortened V by 4 bases and J by 2 bases, and 6 bases separated the two germline ends. The length of the CDR3 is 11 residues. Germline CDR1 is DFQATT and CDR2 is SNEGSKA (reference sequence). The CDR3: CSAKTAYEQYF. The CDR3 DNA reads TGCAGTGCTAAGACAGCCTACGAGCAGTACTTC.

The chain combines TRBV27 with TRBJ1-2; 7 positions agree with TRBD1. This CDR3 contains 17 residues. V dropped 4 bases and J dropped 4; count of bases not matched to a gene: 15. Germline assignment: CDR1 MNHEY and CDR2 SMNVEV (reference sequence). CDR3 bases: TGTGCCAGCAGTTCCCGGGACAGAGCACCTACCTTCTATGGCTACACCTTC. It specifies CASSSRDRAPTFYGYTF.